A single sample gave rise to the 4 T cell receptor beta chains below, sequenced in a study of T cell repertoires in cytomegalovirus infection. TCRdb analysed the reads with MiXCR anew, one entry per CDR3 protein. Here the sample spans fewer than 250,000 distinct CDR3 sequences, more than 9% being singletons. The sequenced material came from PBMCs. The receptors originated from a human donor in good health (CMV status not recorded). Some clones in this sample may be carry-over from other donors' samples.

This clonotype was detected a few times. The chain is built from TRBV29-1 and TRBJ2-5; the D gene is possibly TRBD2 (6 bases). Germline lookup yields CDR1 SQVTM and CDR2 ANQGSEA. The CDR3 is 13 amino acids. V gave up 5 bases and J gave up 4 bases, with 14 bases separating them. The chain's CDR3 is CSVSQGGGETQYF. The CDR3 coding sequence is TGCAGCGTTTCTCAGGGAGGAGGAGAGACCCAGTACTTC.

The table lists this clonotype with many counts. V is TRBV25-1 and J is TRBJ2-7; 7 nucleotides match TRBD1. With 7 bases clipped from V and 3 bases from J, the junction kept 0 bases outside the gene matches. The CDR3 sequence is 11 residues long. Germline values: CDR1 MGHDK, CDR2 SYGVNS. CDR3 DNA: TGTGCCAGCAACAGGGGCTACGAGCAGTACTTC. It translates to CASNRGYEQYF.

This clonotype was seen only a few times. The V gene is TRBV5-6, the J gene TRBJ1-4, with D hard to call. The CDR3 runs to 13 residues. Between the trimmed V and J ends, which lost 3 bases and 5 bases, there was a span of 8 bases. The germline V gene has CDR1 SGHDT and CDR2 YYEEEE. CDR3 nucleotides: TGTGCCAGCAGCTCGACCCCGAATGAAAAACTGTTTTTT. It is translated as CASSSTPNEKLFF.

Ten or more counts support this clonotype. This CDR3 reads CSARRAGETQYF. CDR3 nucleotides: TGCAGTGCTAGAAGGGCGGGGGAGACCCAGTACTTC. This sequence joins TRBV20-1 and TRBJ2-5; TRBD2 might be the D (6 bases). The germline CDR1 and CDR2 sequences are DFQATT and SNEGSKA (reference sequence). This CDR3 has 12 residues. V shed 2 bases and J shed 5 bases, with 9 bases lying between them.